This T cell receptor beta chain is drawn from a study of cytomegalovirus exposure and HLA in healthy donors. Sequencing was performed with immunoSEQ multiplex PCR; in TCRdb, only in-frame clones are kept and a portion is missing. Among about 88,000 clones listed, more than 70% were seen once. The V end lost 1 base, the J end lost 6 bases, and 9 bases lay between the germline ends. Germline CDR1 reads SGHVS; CDR2 reads FQNEAQ. The CDR3 length is 13 residues. Material: PBMCs. The J gene is TRBJ1-1, the V gene TRBV7-8; tentatively, D is TRBD1 (5 bases). This sequence originates from a woman between 18 and 29 years old in good health and CMV-seropositive. The CDR3 sequence: CASSLGGFAEAFF. Written as DNA, the CDR3 is TGTGCCAGCAGCTTAGGGGGCTTCGCTGAAGCTTTCTTT.